A selection of T cell receptor beta chains follows, all from one sample in a study of shared clonotypes between healthy human individuals. Clones were sequenced by immunoSEQ multiplex PCR, and TCRdb holds only the in-frame ones, with some missing. The data hold about 2.1 million clones, with roughly 93% observed a single time. The sequenced sample was naive CD8+ T cells from PBMCs. These receptors were taken from a man aged 18 to 30 in good health. Some clones in this sample may be carry-over from other donors' samples. Each CDR3 is given with its conserved first and last residue. D genes are given only for firm matches. Some rows mark clone size as missing; the rest say once, few, many or name a class of expanded clone.

J | size | V | D | DNA | CDR3
TRBJ1-2 | . | TRBV27 | . | TGTGCCAGCAGTCCATCTCCTACCACGACAGGAAACTATGGCTACACCTTC | CASSPSPTTTGNYGYTF
TRBJ1-5 | . | TRBV19 | . | TGTGCCAGTACCCTCACCCCGGGAGGCAATCAGCCCCAGCATTTT | CASTLTPGGNQPQHF
TRBJ2-7 | . | TRBV7-9 | . | TGTGCCAGCAGCCTAGGGAGTTACGAGCAGTACTTC | CASSLGSYEQYF
TRBJ2-1 | . | TRBV5-4 | . | TGTGCCAGCAGCTTGTGGGTAGGGGACAATGAGCAGTTCTTC | CASSLWVGDNEQFF
TRBJ2-5 | . | TRBV27 | TRBD2 | TGTGCCAGCAGTCCCGGGACTAGCGGGAGGAGGGAGACCCAGTACTTC | CASSPGTSGRRETQYF
TRBJ1-5 | . | TRBV27 | TRBD1 | TGTGCCAGCAGTTCATACAGGGGGTATAGCAATCAGCCCCAGCATTTT | CASSSYRGYSNQPQHF
TRBJ2-6 | . | TRBV10-3 | TRBD1 | TGTGCCATCAGTGAGTCAACAGGGGTTGGGGCCAACGTCCTGACTTTC | CAISESTGVGANVLTF
TRBJ2-1 | . | TRBV4-3 | . | TGCGCCAGCAGCCAAGTGCTGGCAGTTGACAATGAGCAGTTCTTC | CASSQVLAVDNEQFF
TRBJ2-3 | . | TRBV7-9 | . | TGTGCCAGCATCAGAACAACAGATACGCAGTATTTT | CASIRTTDTQYF
TRBJ2-1 | . | TRBV7-9 | TRBD2 | TGTGCCAGCAGCTTCCCCCCCAGCGGGAGTCGAAATGAGCAGTTCTTC | CASSFPPSGSRNEQFF
TRBJ2-5 | . | TRBV28 | TRBD2 | TGTGCCAGCAGTCTATTAAGGGACGGCGGGAGTAGTCGGGAGACCCAGTACTTC | CASSLLRDGGSSRETQYF
TRBJ1-1 | . | TRBV11-2 | . | TGTGCCAGCAGCTTCGCAGGGCGCGGCACTGAAGCTTTCTTT | CASSFAGRGTEAFF
TRBJ2-3 | . | TRBV7-8 | TRBD2 | TGTGCCAGCAGCTCAACAAAAGCGGGAGCCCGGGATACGCAGTATTTT | CASSSTKAGARDTQYF
TRBJ2-5 | . | TRBV11-2 | TRBD1 | TGTGCCAGCAGCTTAGGGGTTTACGGGACAGGTCGAGAGACCCAGTACTTC | CASSLGVYGTGRETQYF
TRBJ1-1 | few | TRBV30 | . | TGTGCCTGGAGTGTACCCTTCCTGCTATCTGAAGCTTTCTTT | CAWSVPFLLSEAFF
TRBJ2-7 | . | TRBV5-1 | TRBD2 | TGCGCCAGCTCCTCCGGGGGGATCTACGAGCAGTACTTC | CASSSGGIYEQYF
TRBJ2-1 | once | TRBV19 | . | TGTGCCAGTAGTACCTTCTCGCGGGACCAGTGGAATGAGCAGTTCTTC | CASSTFSRDQWNEQFF
TRBJ1-2 | . | TRBV4-3 | TRBD1 | TGCGCCAGCAGCCAAGGGGGACAGGGGGTTTGGCGCTATGGCTACACCTTC | CASSQGGQGVWRYGYTF
TRBJ2-3 | . | TRBV28 | . | TGTGCCAGCAGTCTACGGACGGGGGCCACCACAGATACGCAGTATTTT | CASSLRTGATTDTQYF
TRBJ2-2 | . | TRBV7-6 | . | TGTGCCAGCAGTCCCCCCAGGGGACCTTTGACCCGGGCGACCGGGGAGCTGTTTTTT | CASSPPRGPLTRATGELFF
TRBJ2-2 | . | TRBV7-3 | TRBD1 | TGTGCCAGCAGCCCCTACAGGGGAAGGACCGGGGAGCTGTTTTTT | CASSPYRGRTGELFF
TRBJ1-2 | . | TRBV7-9 | TRBD1 | TGTGCCAGCAGCTTACCCCAGGGGGCATTCGTCTATGGCTACACCTTC | CASSLPQGAFVYGYTF
TRBJ1-1 | once | TRBV6-5 | . | TGTGCCAGCAGCATACAGGGTATTTCCTTTGAAGCTTTCTTT | CASSIQGISFEAFF
TRBJ2-5 | once | TRBV7-9 | . | TGTGCCAGCAGCCCGGCTGAAAGGGCGACCCAGTACTTC | CASSPAERATQYF
TRBJ2-7 | . | TRBV29-1 | . | TGCAGCGTTTTACAGGATTACGAGCAGTACTTC | CSVLQDYEQYF
TRBJ2-7 | . | TRBV27 | TRBD2 | TGTGCCAGCAGTTTTGCGGGAGGGCCTGTCGAGCAGTACTTC | CASSFAGGPVEQYF
TRBJ2-7 | . | TRBV9 | . | TGTGCCAGCAGCGTAGGCCAGTACTTC | CASSVGQYF
TRBJ2-2 | . | TRBV27 | . | TGTGCCAGCAGTTTATTGGGGGGTCCCGGGGAGCTGTTTTTT | CASSLLGGPGELFF
TRBJ1-1 | . | TRBV7-2 | . | TGTGCCAGCAGCCTTCGGACGGGTGAAGCTTTCTTT | CASSLRTGEAFF
TRBJ2-5 | . | TRBV27 | . | TGTGCCAGCAGTTTATGGGGTAGAGGAGAGACCCAGTACTTC | CASSLWGRGETQYF